A selection of T cell receptor beta chains follows, all from one sample in a study of vaccination effects on CD4 cells after COVID-19. The assay was immunoSEQ multiplex PCR, and TCRdb's table has in-frame clones only and misses some. The sample has approximately 30,000 clones, more than 60% seen once; the top ten hold more than 8.5%. These TCRs' antigens remain unknown. The source material was CD4+ T cells from PBMCs cultured with HCoV-NL63 spike peptides, sampled after COVID-19 vaccination. All receptors come from a human donor who received a COVID-19 vaccine. Both conserved end residues are trimmed from each CDR3.

TRBJ2-1,TRBV10-3,11,AISETGLNEQF
TRBJ1-2,TRBV11-2,11,ASSPGQDYGYT
TRBJ2-3,TRBV5-1,12,ASSMLAGTDTQY
TRBJ2-7,TRBV6-5,12,ASSSPGLVSEQY
TRBJ2-5,TRBV19,11,ASRPTGEETQY
TRBJ2-1,TRBV3-1/TRBV3-2,10,ASSLPTVGRI
TRBJ2-5,TRBV2,9,ASLFAETQY
TRBJ2-1,TRBV24-1,14,ATSDPSTSVDNEQF
TRBJ2-3,TRBV27,12,ASRNRGGVLTQY
TRBJ1-2,TRBV3-1/TRBV3-2,12,ASSSTLQGPGYT
TRBJ1-4,TRBV5-4,12,ASSFGGTNEKLF
TRBJ2-3,TRBV5-5,18,ASSSRAPPMRERSTDTQY